Detailed here is one T cell receptor beta chain. Using immunoSEQ multiplex PCR, the repertoire was profiled, and TCRdb retains in-frame clones only, with some absent. In the table there are approximately 260,000 clones, approximately 91% of which are singletons. The sample originates from a study of blood T cell repertoires in COVID-19. Overall study: Donors in the United States, Italy and Spain gave samples during acute or convalescent COVID-19. T cells, B-cell-depleted T cells, or PBMCs provided the cDNA or gDNA that served as material.

The CDR3 is 16 amino acids. In germline, CDR1 is MNHEY, CDR2 SMNVEV (reference sequence). V lost 2 bases to trimming and J lost 6 bases; unmatched junction nucleotides: 12. The clonotype originates from a man aged 45-60 years with acute or convalescent COVID-19. J is TRBJ1-1 and V is TRBV27, with 7 bases identical to TRBD1. Sequenced material: peripheral blood. The CDR3 coding sequence is TGTGCCAGCAGTTTAACCCCCTCCCAGGGGGGCGCTGAAGCTTTCTTT. Its translation is CASSLTPSQGGAEAFF.